These 4 T cell receptor beta chains were all obtained from the same sample, sequenced in a study of blood T cell repertoires in COVID-19. The protocol was immunoSEQ multiplex PCR, while the TCRdb copy is restricted to in-frame clones and leaves out a portion. The data hold tens of thousands of clones, with around 84% observed a single time. The sample consisted of peripheral blood. These receptors all come from a human donor in a cohort sampled during active COVID-19.

The rearrangement links TRBV5-4 to TRBJ2-5; TRBD2 agrees at 12 bases. Germline CDR1 reads SGHNT; CDR2 reads YYREEE (reference sequence). The V and J ends lost 4 bases and 3 bases, in that order; junction bases with no gene match: 7. CDR3 length equals 16 residues. The CDR3 DNA follows: TGTGCCAGCAGCCTTGGACTAGCGGGGCCTAAAGAGACCCAGTACTTC. Amino acid sequence: CASSLGLAGPKETQYF.

This rearrangement joins TRBV4-2 to TRBJ2-3; TRBD2 is a possible D gene (6 bases). V shed 0 bases and J shed 2 bases, with 15 bases lying between them. CDR1 is LGHNA and CDR2 is YNFKEQ in the germline V gene. The CDR3 has 17 residues. The CDR3: CASSQEGMASDTDTQYF. Written as DNA, the CDR3 is TGTGCCAGCAGCCAAGAAGGAATGGCTAGCGACACAGATACGCAGTATTTT.

This clone was recorded a few times. The CDR3 nucleotides are TGTGCCAGCAGCCAAGCGACTAGGGTAGGCTACGAGCAGTACTTC. Protein product: CASSQATRVGYEQYF. The chain recombines TRBV4-2 with TRBJ2-7; tentatively, D is TRBD2 (6 bases). Germline CDR1 reads LGHNA; CDR2 reads YNFKEQ. V shed 1 base and J shed 3 bases, with 13 bases lying between them. The CDR3 extends over 15 amino acids.

This clone has just a few counts. The J gene is TRBJ2-7, the V gene TRBV15; D ambiguous. Germline V gene sequence: CDR1 LNHNV, CDR2 YYDKDF (reference sequence). The germline V and J ends were trimmed by 0 bases and 12 bases, with 12 bases remaining between them. This CDR3 has 12 amino acids. DNA of the CDR3: TGTGCCACCAGCAGAGATAAAACAGTCCCGTACTTC. Its translation: CATSRDKTVPYF.